This entry features one TCR beta chain sequence. Measured with immunoSEQ multiplex PCR; TCRdb has only the in-frame clones, and not every one. The sample consists of about 110,000 clones, 88% of them appearing once. J was trimmed by 4 bases and V by 1 base; bases with no gene match: 6. The CDR3 length is 15 residues. Germline CDR1 SNHLY, CDR2 FYNNEI. The data are from a study of blood T cell repertoires in COVID-19. The sample comprised peripheral blood. The receptor comes from a woman aged 50 to 60 with acute or convalescent COVID-19. The chain employs TRBV2 and TRBJ1-2; the match to TRBD1 covers 7 bases. In DNA, the CDR3 is TGTGCCAGCAGTGAAGATAGGGGGCATGTCTATGGCTACACCTTC. The encoded protein is CASSEDRGHVYGYTF.